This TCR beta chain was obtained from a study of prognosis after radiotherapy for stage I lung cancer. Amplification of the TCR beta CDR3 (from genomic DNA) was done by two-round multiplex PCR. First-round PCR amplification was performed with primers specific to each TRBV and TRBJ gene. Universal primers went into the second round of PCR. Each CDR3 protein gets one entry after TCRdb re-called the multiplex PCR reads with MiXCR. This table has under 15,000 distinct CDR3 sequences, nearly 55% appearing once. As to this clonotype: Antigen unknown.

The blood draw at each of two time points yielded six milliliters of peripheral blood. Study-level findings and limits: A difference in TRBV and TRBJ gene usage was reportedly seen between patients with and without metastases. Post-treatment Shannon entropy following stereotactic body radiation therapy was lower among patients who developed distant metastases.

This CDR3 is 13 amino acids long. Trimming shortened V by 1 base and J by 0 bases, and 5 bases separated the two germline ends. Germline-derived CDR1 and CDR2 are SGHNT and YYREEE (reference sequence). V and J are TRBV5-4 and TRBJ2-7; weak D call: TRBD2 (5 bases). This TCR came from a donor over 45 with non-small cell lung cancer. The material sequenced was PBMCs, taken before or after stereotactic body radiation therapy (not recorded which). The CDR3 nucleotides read TGTGCCAGCAGCTTGCGGGACTCCTACGAGCAGTACTTC. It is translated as CASSLRDSYEQYF. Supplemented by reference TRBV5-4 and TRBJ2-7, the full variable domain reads ETGVTQSPTHLIKTRGQQVTLRCSSQSGHNTVSWYQQALGQGPQFIFQYYREEENGRGNFPPRFSGLQFPNYSSELNVNALELDDSALYLCASSLRDSYEQYFGPGTRLTVT.